This T cell receptor beta chain comes out of a study of blood T cell repertoires in COVID-19. About the study: Whether acute or convalescent, the COVID-19 samples came from the United States, Italy and Spain. Nucleic acid was either cDNA or gDNA, and it came from T cells, B-cell-depleted T cells, or PBMCs.

Under the authors' procedure: Estimation of nucleated cell counts was performed using reference gene primer amplification. Profiling relied on immunoSEQ multiplex PCR, and the TCRdb table lists in-frame clones only, not all of them. That table furnishes V, J and clone size, whereas the DNA furnished D and trimming. This repertoire shows hundreds of thousands of clones, about 85% found once; its top ten account for around 3.3%. Germline CDR1 reads MDHEN; CDR2 reads SYDVKM. The CDR3 contains 15 residues. The ends were cut back, 6 bases at V and 1 base at J, with 10 bases in the middle. The chain links TRBV28 to TRBJ2-6; maybe TRBD1 (5 bases). This TCR was recovered from a young man with active or convalescent COVID-19. The sequencing sample was made of peripheral blood. DNA for the CDR3: TGTGCCAGCAGGAACCAGGGATCTGGGGCCAACGTCCTGACTTTC. It is translated as CASRNQGSGANVLTF.